A selection of T cell receptor beta chains follows, all from one sample in a study of patients and donors after allogeneic stem cell transplantation. From the RT-PCR reads, TCRdb called clonotypes with MiXCR, one entry per CDR3 protein. The sample consists of 70,000 to 75,000 distinct CDR3 sequences, around a quarter of them appearing once. Material for sequencing was blood, either unsorted or a sorted T cell fraction (not recorded which). These receptors all come from a human donor who was either an allogeneic HSCT recipient or a stem cell or donor lymphocyte infusion donor (not recorded which). It is not recorded whose cells these are; they may come from a transplant donor. Each CDR3 is given with its conserved first and last residue. Each record gives: clone size, D gene, V gene, J gene, CDR3 protein, CDR3 DNA. D genes are given only for firm matches. A row's size may be missing; if present it is once, few, many or a size class.

size: few; D: -; V: TRBV29-1; J: TRBJ2-7; CDR3: CSVGRLDYEQYF; DNA: TGCAGCGTTGGGCGACTGGACTACGAGCAGTACTTC
size: many; D: TRBD1; V: TRBV12-3/TRBV12-4; J: TRBJ1-6; CDR3: CASSPDRGNSPLHF; DNA: TGTGCCAGCAGTCCGGACAGGGGAAATTCACCCCTCCACTTT
size: -; D: -; V: TRBV9; J: TRBJ2-2; CDR3: CASSVVGNTGELFF; DNA: TGTGCCAGCAGCGTAGTGGGGAACACCGGGGAGCTGTTTTTT
size: many; D: -; V: TRBV28; J: TRBJ1-2; CDR3: CASSLQRFGYTF; DNA: TGTGCCAGCAGTTTACAAAGGTTTGGCTACACCTTC
size: few; D: TRBD2; V: TRBV7-9; J: TRBJ2-7; CDR3: CASSSRGGDEQYF; DNA: TGTGCCAGCAGCTCGCGGGGGGGCGACGAGCAGTACTTC
size: -; D: -; V: TRBV14; J: TRBJ2-1; CDR3: CASSRDGEQFF; DNA: TGTGCCAGCAGCCGGGACGGTGAGCAGTTCTTC
size: few; D: -; V: TRBV5-1; J: TRBJ2-7; CDR3: CASSLVVGIEQYF; DNA: TGCGCCAGCAGCTTGGTGGTGGGGATCGAGCAGTACTTC
size: -; D: -; V: TRBV4-3; J: TRBJ2-3; CDR3: CASSQRDTKADTQYF; DNA: TGCGCCAGCAGCCAACGGGACACCAAGGCAGATACGCAGTATTTT
size: few; D: -; V: TRBV30; J: TRBJ1-1; CDR3: CAWSLDSEAFF; DNA: TGTGCCTGGAGTTTAGACAGCGAAGCTTTCTTT
size: -; D: -; V: TRBV18; J: TRBJ2-3; CDR3: CASSPGTDTQYF; DNA: TGTGCCAGCTCACCGGGCACAGATACGCAGTATTTT
size: -; D: TRBD1; V: TRBV7-3; J: TRBJ2-1; CDR3: CASSLGAGGRNEQFF; DNA: TGTGCCAGCAGCTTAGGGGCAGGGGGCAGGAATGAGCAGTTCTTC
size: -; D: TRBD1; V: TRBV5-1; J: TRBJ2-7; CDR3: CASSWDRDLYEQYF; DNA: TGCGCCAGCAGCTGGGACAGAGATCTCTACGAGCAGTACTTC
size: -; D: TRBD1; V: TRBV6-5; J: TRBJ1-1; CDR3: CASSYRDRATEAFF; DNA: TGTGCCAGCAGCTACCGGGACAGGGCAACTGAAGCTTTCTTT
size: few; D: -; V: TRBV6-6; J: TRBJ2-7; CDR3: CASSSQYEQYF; DNA: TGTGCCAGCAGTTCCCAATACGAGCAGTACTTC
size: few; D: TRBD1; V: TRBV10-3; J: TRBJ1-1; CDR3: CAISSLQGALTEAFF; DNA: TGTGCCATCAGTTCATTACAGGGGGCGCTCACTGAAGCTTTCTTT
size: few; D: TRBD1; V: TRBV27; J: TRBJ1-2; CDR3: CASSFSAARGLGYGYTF; DNA: TGTGCCAGCAGTTTTTCCGCCGCAAGGGGGCTAGGCTATGGCTACACCTTC
size: -; D: -; V: TRBV2; J: TRBJ2-7; CDR3: CASSPFWEQYF; DNA: TGTGCCAGCAGTCCCTTTTGGGAGCAGTACTTC
size: -; D: TRBD2; V: TRBV2; J: TRBJ2-3; CDR3: CASRSTSGRVDTQYF; DNA: TGTGCCAGCAGATCGACTAGCGGGAGGGTGGATACGCAGTATTTT
size: many; D: -; V: TRBV6-4; J: TRBJ1-5; CDR3: CASRRLARYSNQPQHF; DNA: TGTGCCAGCAGAAGGCTCGCCCGATATAGCAATCAGCCCCAGCATTTT
size: -; D: -; V: TRBV2; J: TRBJ1-5; CDR3: CASSAEDQPQHF; DNA: TGTGCCAGCAGCGCGGAAGATCAGCCCCAGCATTTT
size: -; D: -; V: TRBV9; J: TRBJ1-2; CDR3: CASSPRSGDKIPNYGYTF; DNA: TGTGCCAGCAGCCCCCGGTCCGGCGATAAAATTCCGAACTATGGCTACACCTTC
size: many; D: -; V: TRBV6-6; J: TRBJ1-4; CDR3: CASSYSWELFF; DNA: TGTGCCAGCAGTTACTCGTGGGAACTGTTTTTT
size: -; D: -; V: TRBV4-1; J: TRBJ2-4; CDR3: CASSQDRVPKNIQYF; DNA: TGCGCCAGCAGCCAAGACCGGGTCCCAAAAAACATTCAGTACTTC
size: -; D: TRBD1; V: TRBV3-1; J: TRBJ1-6; CDR3: CASSQADRDNSPLHF; DNA: TGTGCCAGCAGCCAAGCAGACAGGGATAATTCACCCCTCCACTTT
size: few; D: -; V: TRBV6-5; J: TRBJ1-1; CDR3: CASSYSRAKIGAFF; DNA: TGTGCCAGCAGTTACTCGAGAGCGAAGATAGGGGCTTTCTTT
size: -; D: -; V: TRBV5-1; J: TRBJ1-1; CDR3: CASSPHGQILSLFSEAFF; DNA: TGCGCCAGCAGCCCGCACGGACAGATACTCTCCCTCTTCTCTGAAGCTTTCTTT
size: few; D: -; V: TRBV24-1; J: TRBJ1-3; CDR3: CATSDSTVPGNTIYF; DNA: TGTGCCACCAGTGACTCGACAGTTCCTGGAAACACCATATATTTT
size: -; D: -; V: TRBV4-2; J: TRBJ2-7; CDR3: CASSQDLASPTYEQYF; DNA: TGTGCCAGCAGCCAAGATTTGGCTTCACCGACCTACGAGCAGTACTTC
size: few; D: TRBD1; V: TRBV27; J: TRBJ1-5; CDR3: CASREGQGLFQPQHF; DNA: TGTGCCAGCAGGGAGGGACAGGGCCTTTTTCAGCCCCAGCATTTT
size: few; D: -; V: TRBV29-1; J: TRBJ2-2; CDR3: CSVEDRDKNTGELFF; DNA: TGCAGCGTTGAAGACCGGGACAAGAACACCGGGGAGCTGTTTTTT
size: few; D: TRBD1; V: TRBV20-1; J: TRBJ1-1; CDR3: CSASGTGFPNTEAFF; DNA: TGCAGTGCTTCCGGGACAGGGTTCCCGAACACTGAAGCTTTCTTT
size: many; D: -; V: TRBV6-5; J: TRBJ1-5; CDR3: CASGESNQPQHF; DNA: TGTGCCAGCGGTGAATCGAATCAGCCCCAGCATTTT
size: few; D: TRBD1; V: TRBV27; J: TRBJ2-3; CDR3: CASSRQGQAPTDTQYF; DNA: TGTGCCAGCAGTCGTCAAGGACAGGCGCCCACAGATACGCAGTATTTT